A single TCR beta chain is shown here with its context. Cohort assignment relied on participant-reported clinical history. Sequenced by immunoSEQ multiplex PCR; TCRdb stores in-frame clones only, minus some. The repertoire holds about 220,000 clones, 83% seen once, with more than 4.5% in the top ten. The CDR3 runs 15 residues. CDR1 and CDR2 (germline): MNHNS, SASEGT. Trimming took off 3 bases at V and 8 bases at J, with 19 bases between the two ends. This record comes from a study of blood T cell repertoires in COVID-19. Looking at the study overall: Spain, Italy and the United States supplied samples that represented acute and convalescent COVID-19.

The rearrangement uses TRBV6-1 and TRBJ1-2, with a weak D call TRBD1 (5 bases). The specimen was PBMCs or T cells enriched from blood (not recorded which). The clonotype originates from a woman aged 50 to 65 who had been exposed to COVID-19. In nucleotides, the CDR3 is TGTGCCAGCAGTGAGGACACGGGTCCTACGCGGGGCTACACCTTC. Amino acid sequence: CASSEDTGPTRGYTF.